Given below is one TCR beta chain in context. Its antigen is currently not known. One base away there is no much larger clone; base qualities are not given. The sample holds other DNA sequences that translate to the same CDR3. This specimen belongs to a study of shared clonotypes between healthy human individuals (TCRdb year 2020). Regarding the complete study: Two women and a few men aged 18 to 49 years were included in the cohort. Per donor, three plates each were used for CD4 naive and CD4 memory, two for CD8 naive, and one for CD8 memory. Blood TCR repertoires of about 5 healthy adults were deeply sequenced to estimate repertoire size and the extent of clonotype sharing between individuals. Different laboratories and diverse techniques were used to prepare libraries and sequence TCR repertoires, to increase sequencing depth and limit assay-specific biases. Each donor's leukapheresis produced roughly between roughly 0.85 and 9.5 billion PBMCs. Here is what the overall study found, with its caveats: Estimated clonotype richness was generally larger for naive than for memory subsets. The small number of donors limited the genetic and exposure-history diversity represented. Sampling was restricted to blood, and TCR repertoires in tissues likely differ from the TCR repertoires found in blood. Rarefaction of sorted-subset datasets indicated incomplete sequencing despite the large sequencing depth. Clonotypes shared by all four sorted-subset donors showed higher generation probabilities than non-shared clonotypes. Pairwise subsampling indicated that sequencing depth was expected to affect the degree of clonotype sharing among donors. When a few donors were compared, the shared fraction of clonotypes was about 5.5% for naive CD4, approximately 3.5% for naive CD8, 2% to 2.5% for memory CD4, and 0.35% to 0.5% for memory CD8.

Including cysteine and phenylalanine, the CDR3 has 14 amino acids. The sequence is cut down to CDR3 DNA, 42 bases in frame from base 1. V is cut by 0 bases and J by 4 bases, and the space between the germline ends is 8 bases. Per the germline V gene, SGDLS is the CDR1 and YYNGEE is the CDR2. For the CD8 naive samples, CD45RO-negative cells were positively selected for CCR7, yielding a CD45RA+CCR7+ population from which TemRA cells were excluded. The donors were healthy, HIV-negative adults who had no recently reported acute infections or vaccinations. Only Caucasian adults living in Nashville, Tennessee, USA were represented among the donors. Blood was obtained by leukapheresis, after which PBMCs were separated by Ficoll-Histopaque density gradient centrifugation and cryopreserved in liquid nitrogen vapor phase. Analytical flow cytometry was used to check the purity and quantity of every magnetically sorted T cell population. Genomic DNA was isolated from each sorted fraction and quantified by UV absorbance on a Nanodrop 2000c.

Using the deep immunoSEQ assay, TCR CDR3 regions were amplified from genomic DNA by multiplex PCR. Genomic DNA extracted from each cell subset was distributed evenly over all wells of several immunoSEQ 96-well plates, and each plate served as one replicate. Each replicate PCR for sorted subsets received roughly 0.2 ug genomic DNA, equal to roughly 29,000 T cell genomes. Purified libraries were measured with a Qubit 3.0 fluorometer, size-checked on a Bioanalyzer 2100, and measured again with the KAPA Library Quantification kit. Each immunoSEQ 96-well plate was sequenced on its own single-read 150-cycle Illumina NextSeq 550 flow cell. As for the original processing: Because the immunoSEQ output held only junctional sequences and lacked quality scores, the filtering could not match the filtering applied to full-length reads. To assign V/J genes and CDR3, sequences were annotated using PyIR, a Python wrapper for IgBLAST v1.9, with IMGT germline references. Reads were filtered out if the reads had weak V/J assignments (E-value above 1e-6), no CDR3, stop codons, out-of-frame junctions, or ambiguous translated residues. V3J clonotypes were defined as sequences sharing the same inferred V gene, J gene, and CDR3 amino acid sequence. The percentage overlap between two repertoires was calculated by dividing the number of shared unique clonotypes by the size of the smaller repertoire. RTK rarefaction, the Chao1 estimator, and Recon v2.1 estimates of unobserved clonotypes were used to assess repertoire richness. Generation probabilities were computed with OLGA for all TCRbeta clonotypes obtained by the gDNA method from several donors. What TCRdb holds here is the immuneACCESS table cut down to in-frame rearrangements. Part of the clones is not present; checked against another copy, under half of the missing clones reflect an unresolved V gene, and the others are unexplained. Clone size and V and J calls were adopted from that table, with D and trimming inferred from the DNA. The sample table contains more than 2 million clones; only one count was recorded for about 95% of them. The ten largest clonotypes hold around 1.1% of the sample.

Input material: naive CD8+ T cells sorted from blood. The cell subset or site label of this sample denotes: CD45RA+CCR7+. The V and J genes are TRBV9 and TRBJ1-5, with no confidently assigned D gene. The TCR originated in a man aged 18 to 35 in good health. The nucleotide sequence reads TGTGCCAGCAGCGTAGGAGGGTCAAATCAGCCCCAGCATTTT. Its coded protein is CASSVGGSNQPQHF.